Reported below is one T cell receptor beta chain. This sample is part of a study of blood T cell repertoires in COVID-19. The repertoire was sequenced with immunoSEQ multiplex PCR; TCRdb's copy has only in-frame clones and lacks some. The table has about 200,000 clones, about 85% seen once; the top ten hold 2% to 2.5%. The CDR3 totals 16 residues. Germline trimming cut 5 bases from V and 7 bases from J; bases unmatched to any gene: 11. The germline V gene encodes CDR1 MNHEY and CDR2 SMNVEV (reference sequence). Participants were aged 18 to 89 years, lived in under 25 US areas, and enrolled virtually. Donors in Cohort 3 who had recovered were those with two negative PCRs, healthcare professional clearance, or resolution of their symptoms.

Sequencing input: PBMCs or T cells enriched from blood (not recorded which). This sequence was found in a young woman who had recovered from COVID-19. The genes are TRBV27 and TRBJ2-1, with 10 bases aligning to TRBD2. The CDR3 region has the DNA TGTGCCAGCAGTAACAGCCAGCGGGAGGGCCAGAATGAGCAGTTCTTC. This encodes CASSNSQREGQNEQFF.